This T cell receptor beta chain emerged from a study of T cells in Graves' hyperthyroidism and ophthalmopathy. About the study: Staff took peripheral blood when the initial diagnosis was made, before any treatment began. The study, taken as a whole, reports: In simple terms, a model built on 13 V-J features told ophthalmopathy apart from stable hyperthyroidism. The majority of expanded thyroid clonotypes above 0.001 also appeared in blood.

Germline CDR1 SNHLY, CDR2 FYNNEI. V lost 7 bases, J lost 0 bases, and 13 bases lay in between. CDR3 length: 16 residues. Each 10 ml fresh peripheral blood draw supplied the PBMCs. RNA transcripts provided the source from which TCR beta CDR3 regions were amplified. The TCR CDR3 first-round RT-PCR relied on the HTBI primer set. TCRdb re-called the multiplex PCR reads with MiXCR, one entry per CDR3 protein. The table includes hundreds of thousands of distinct CDR3 sequences, roughly 13% detected once. The sample holds many counts of this clonotype. What it recognizes is unknown. Sequencing used blood. The V gene is TRBV2, the J gene TRBJ1-6; D may be TRBD1 (5 bases). This clonotype was sampled from a young woman with Graves' hyperthyroidism. CDR3 sequence: CASKRGADSYNSPLHF. The CDR3 bases are TGTGCCAGCAAAAGAGGGGCCGACTCCTATAATTCACCCCTCCACTTT.